The next 19 T cell receptor beta chains were all read from a single sample in a study of blood T cell repertoires in COVID-19. Data came from immunoSEQ multiplex PCR; TCRdb stores just in-frame clones and leaves some out. The sample includes about 220,000 clones, 80% to 90% of them seen just once. The sample was peripheral blood. The receptors stem from a middle-aged man with active or convalescent COVID-19.

The chain is built from TRBV7-3 and TRBJ2-1, with 9 bases identical to TRBD2. The CDR3 has 17 amino acids. Trimming took 2 bases from V and 0 from J; bases not matched to a gene: 5. Germline V lookup: CDR1 SGHTA, CDR2 FQGTGA. CDR3 coding DNA: TGTGCCAGCAGCTTATCTGCGGGGGGGCGCTCCTACAATGAGCAGTTCTTC. Amino acids: CASSLSAGGRSYNEQFF.

The V call is TRBV6-5, the J call TRBJ1-2, with TRBD1 matching over 11 bases. The trim removed 5 bases at V and 6 bases at J, leaving 8 bases unmatched. Germline loops: CDR1 MNHEY, CDR2 SVGAGI. The CDR3 extends over 15 amino acids. CDR3 nucleotide sequence: TGTGCCAGCAGTAGCCCGGACAGGGGGCGCGATGGCTACACCTTC. Its translation: CASSSPDRGRDGYTF.

The chain joins TRBV14 to TRBJ1-1; 7 bases agree with TRBD1. The CDR3 is 14 residues long. Looked up from germline, CDR1 is SGHDN and CDR2 is FVKESK. V trimming: 3 bases; J trimming: 6 bases; junction bases outside the gene matches: 7. The CDR3 DNA reads as TGTGCCAGCAGCCAGGAAAACAGGGGCGCTGAAGCTTTCTTT. Residues: CASSQENRGAEAFF.

J is TRBJ1-5 and V is TRBV28, with a tentative D call TRBD1 (6 bases). V was shortened by 5 bases and J by 4 bases, with 15 bases between the two germline ends. Looked up from germline, CDR1 is MDHEN and CDR2 is SYDVKM. The CDR3 has 15 amino acids. The CDR3 nucleotides read TGTGCCAGCAGTCCCACAGGGACCTGGAATCAGCCCCAGCATTTT. It yields the protein CASSPTGTWNQPQHF. The whole variable domain, filled in from reference TRBV28 and TRBJ1-5, reads DVKVTQSSRYLVKRTGEKVFLECVQDMDHENMFWYRQDPGLGLRLIYFSYDVKMKEKGDIPEGYSVSREKKERFSLILESASTNQTSMYLCASSPTGTWNQPQHFGDGTRLSIL.

The chain joins TRBV6-6 to TRBJ1-1; D is unresolved. The germline CDR1 and CDR2 sequences are MNHNY and SVGAGI (reference sequence). The V end lost 4 bases, the J end lost 4 bases, and 13 bases lay between the germline ends. The length of the CDR3 is 14 residues. This CDR3 is CASSLEGRATEAFF. As DNA, the CDR3 is TGTGCCAGCAGTTTAGAGGGTAGGGCCACTGAAGCTTTCTTT.

This chain links TRBV9 with TRBJ1-2; D is unclear. V lost 3 bases, J lost 0 bases, and 21 bases lay in between. The CDR3 totals 18 residues. CDR1 is SGDLS, CDR2 YYNGEE, per germline. CDR3 protein: CASSDGLLEGTANYGYTF. Here the CDR3 DNA reads TGTGCCAGCAGCGACGGACTGCTGGAGGGAACAGCTAACTATGGCTACACCTTC.

The gene calls are TRBV28 and TRBJ1-6; D gene ambiguous. CDR1 is MDHEN and CDR2 is SYDVKM in the germline V gene. V was shortened by 4 bases and J by 2 bases, with 6 bases between the two germline ends. The CDR3 totals 14 residues. The CDR3 is CASSSRAYNSPLHF. The CDR3 bases are TGTGCCAGCAGTTCCCGGGCCTATAATTCACCCCTCCACTTT.

The chain couples TRBV19 to TRBJ2-7; 7 bases agree with TRBD1. This CDR3 spans 15 amino acids. The V segment lost 6 bases and the J segment 0 bases; nucleotides outside the gene matches: 8. The germline V gene has CDR1 LNHDA and CDR2 SQIVND (reference sequence). CDR3 nucleotides: TGTGCCAGTAGCCCCCCTGGGACAGTCTCCTACGAGCAGTACTTC. Translated, it gives CASSPPGTVSYEQYF.

This clone has only one observation. J is TRBJ1-3 and V is TRBV21-1. TRBV21-1 is flagged as a pseudogene. This CDR3 contains 17 residues. CDR3 sequence (DNA): TGTGCCAGCAGCAAAGAGGGGGAGGGTCTCCCTGGAAACACCATATATTTT. Translating it yields CASSKEGEGLPGNTIYF.

J is TRBJ2-5 and V is TRBV28; TRBD2 agrees at 15 bases. The CDR3 runs to 16 residues. Germline CDR1 and CDR2: MDHEN and SYDVKM. With 2 bases clipped from V and 2 bases from J, the junction kept 0 bases outside the gene matches. CDR3 sequence reads: CASSLGLAGGQETQYF. The CDR3 DNA reads as TGTGCCAGCAGTTTAGGACTAGCGGGGGGGCAAGAGACCCAGTACTTC.

This rearrangement joins TRBV28 to TRBJ2-2; TRBD1 matches at 9 bases. The CDR3 contains 18 residues. Germline-derived CDR1 and CDR2 are MDHEN and SYDVKM. V shed 7 bases, J shed 8 bases, and the junction held 20 bases outside the gene matches. CDR3 in DNA: TGTGCCAGCACCCCCCTACCGGGACAGGGAGTGATAAAGGGGGAGCTGTTTTTT. Residues: CASTPLPGQGVIKGELFF.

The rearrangement uses TRBV7-9 and TRBJ2-2; D unresolved. Between the trimmed V and J ends, which lost 6 bases and 8 bases, there was a span of 10 bases. CDR3 length: 12 residues. CDR1 and CDR2 (germline): SEHNR, FQNEAQ (reference sequence). The chain's CDR3 is CASRPARGELFF. CDR3 nucleotide sequence: TGTGCCAGCAGGCCCGCCAGGGGGGAGCTGTTTTTT.

The V gene is TRBV11-2, the J gene TRBJ1-6; perhaps TRBD1 as D (5 bases). There are 14 residues in the CDR3. Trimming left V 2 bases short and J 7 bases short, with 9 bases between. Germline CDR1 is SGHAT and CDR2 is FQNNGV. The CDR3 spells CASSLYRGNSPLHF. In DNA form, the CDR3 reads TGTGCCAGCAGCTTATATCGGGGGAATTCACCCCTCCACTTT.

The chain has TRBV5-4 and TRBJ1-1; D gene uncertain. V lost 3 bases and J lost 7, with 10 bases in between. The CDR3 loop spans 12 amino acids. Germline CDR1 reads SGHNT; CDR2 reads YYREEE (reference sequence). CDR3 sequence reads: CASSSDGVEAFF. The CDR3 DNA reads as TGTGCCAGCAGCTCTGACGGAGTTGAAGCTTTCTTT.

This chain uses TRBV28 with TRBJ2-3; weak D call: TRBD2 (6 bases). Germline CDR1 reads MDHEN; CDR2 reads SYDVKM. Trimming took off 4 bases at V and 2 bases at J, with 13 bases between the two ends. The CDR3 is made up of 15 amino acids. The CDR3 DNA sequence: TGTGCCAGCAGTTCCCTGGCGGGACCCACAGATACGCAGTATTTT. Amino acids: CASSSLAGPTDTQYF.

This chain joins TRBV6-5 and TRBJ1-2; 11 nucleotides match TRBD1. Trimming took 6 bases from V and 7 from J; bases not matched to a gene: 10. The length of the CDR3 is 15 residues. Germline V lookup: CDR1 MNHEY, CDR2 SVGAGI. CDR3 in amino acids: CASSRTGGGETGYTF. The CDR3 DNA reads TGTGCCAGCAGCAGGACAGGGGGCGGAGAAACTGGCTACACCTTC.

The CDR3: CASNLRFNQVQPQHF. In DNA form, the CDR3 reads TGTGCCAGCAACCTCCGGTTTAATCAGGTCCAGCCCCAGCATTTT. This chain uses TRBV27 with TRBJ1-5; D not resolved. In germline, CDR1 is MNHEY, CDR2 SMNVEV (reference sequence). Trimming took 7 bases from V and 7 from J, leaving 20 bases between them. The CDR3 runs 15 residues.

The chain recombines TRBV5-1 with TRBJ1-1, with unresolved D. CDR3 length equals 13 residues. Germline V gene data show CDR1 as SGHRS and CDR2 as YFSETQ. V gave up 4 bases and J gave up 8 bases, with 15 bases separating them. The CDR3 spells CASSPGLTVEAFF. CDR3 in DNA: TGCGCCAGCAGCCCGGGGTTGACTGTAGAAGCTTTCTTT.

The V call is TRBV2, the J call TRBJ2-3; the match to TRBD2 covers 7 bases. This CDR3 region has 16 residues. Germline V gives CDR1 SNHLY, CDR2 FYNNEI. The trim removed 2 bases at V and 2 bases at J, leaving 7 bases unmatched. CDR3 sequence: CASSERRLADTDTQYF. The CDR3 DNA sequence: TGTGCCAGCAGTGAAAGAAGGCTAGCGGACACAGATACGCAGTATTTT.